Each of the 10 T cell receptor beta chains below was sequenced from the same sample in a study of radiotherapy plus CTLA-4 blockade in lung cancer. Profiling relied on immunoSEQ multiplex PCR, and the TCRdb table lists in-frame clones only, not all of them. The sample records roughly 32,000 clones, approximately 70% being singletons. The sample was peripheral blood, taken from a patient treated with radiotherapy plus ipilimumab. All receptors derive from a human donor with non-small cell lung cancer who had stable disease on radiotherapy plus ipilimumab.

The genes are TRBV6-1 and TRBJ2-7, with TRBD2 identical over 7 bases. The CDR3 has 16 residues. Germline CDR1 MNHNS, CDR2 SASEGT. With 1 base clipped from V and 0 bases from J, the junction kept 6 bases outside the gene matches. CDR3 sequence (DNA): TGTGCCAGCAGTGAAGGATGGGGACTAAACTCCTACGAGCAGTACTTC. Protein product: CASSEGWGLNSYEQYF.

The chain links TRBV28 to TRBJ2-5; 8 nucleotides align to TRBD2. Germline CDR1 reads MDHEN; CDR2 reads SYDVKM. The V segment lost 4 bases and the J segment 3 bases; nucleotides outside the gene matches: 10. This CDR3 comprises 16 residues. The CDR3 loop reads CASSSLGAGAKETQYF. In nucleotides, the CDR3 is TGTGCCAGCAGTTCCCTCGGAGCGGGAGCAAAAGAGACCCAGTACTTC.

The chain has TRBV28 and TRBJ1-5; 9 bases line up with TRBD1. The CDR3 extends over 17 amino acids. The germline V gene encodes CDR1 MDHEN and CDR2 SYDVKM. Trimming removed 7 bases from V and 4 bases from J; junction bases left unmatched: 14. Here the CDR3 DNA reads TGTGCCAGCACCCGGTTTAGGGGACAGGGAGGTAATCAGCCCCAGCATTTT. Protein sequence: CASTRFRGQGGNQPQHF.

The CDR3: CASSWETGQGGYTF. In DNA form, the CDR3 reads TGTGCCAGCAGCTGGGAGACAGGGCAGGGCGGCTACACCTTC. The chain recombines TRBV5-5 with TRBJ1-2; TRBD1 matches 7 bases. V shed 3 bases, J shed 8 bases, and the junction held 10 bases outside the gene matches. Germline V gene sequence: CDR1 SGHKS, CDR2 YYEKEE (reference sequence). The CDR3 loop spans 14 amino acids.

This clone was recorded a few times. V usage is TRBV4-2 and J usage is TRBJ2-1, with unresolved D. The CDR3 has 15 amino acids. Germline V gene data show CDR1 as LGHNA and CDR2 as YNFKEQ. V gave up 4 bases and J gave up 0 bases, with 10 bases separating them. The CDR3 DNA sequence: TGTGCCAGCAGCCCTGACTGGAGCTCCTACAATGAGCAGTTCTTC. It specifies CASSPDWSSYNEQFF.

The rearrangement links TRBV5-1 to TRBJ2-1, with 7 positions matching TRBD2. The CDR3 contains 15 residues. V shed 0 bases and J 15 bases; nucleotides not matched to a gene: 15. Germline V gene lookup returns CDR1 SGHRS and CDR2 YFSETQ. Here the CDR3 DNA reads TGCGCCAGCAGCTTGGGGACCAGCCCGGGAGGTAGCCCGTTCTTC. Translated: CASSLGTSPGGSPFF.

The V and J genes are TRBV4-1 and TRBJ1-1; no reliable D call. V lost 1 base and J lost 5, with 14 bases in between. Germline V gene sequence: CDR1 MGHRA, CDR2 YSYEKL. The CDR3 is made up of 15 amino acids. CDR3 loop: CASSQVVLGRTEAFF. CDR3 nucleotides: TGCGCCAGCAGCCAAGTTGTTTTGGGGAGGACTGAAGCTTTCTTT.

The sample holds a few counts of this clone. The chain has TRBV5-4 and TRBJ1-2; 7 nucleotides line up with TRBD1. The CDR3 is 13 residues long. The V gene end was trimmed by 4 bases and the J gene end by 2 bases; junction bases not matched to a gene: 2. Germline V gene sequence: CDR1 SGHNT, CDR2 YYREEE (reference sequence). The CDR3 loop is CASSEQGNYGYTF. DNA for the CDR3: TGTGCCAGCAGCGAACAGGGGAACTATGGCTACACCTTC.

Only a few counts were recorded for this clone. J is TRBJ1-5 and V is TRBV21-1. TRBV21-1 corresponds to a pseudogene. The CDR3 sequence is 19 residues long. This CDR3 reads CASSKARGRTVNSNQPQHF. The DNA for the CDR3 is TGTGCCAGCAGCAAAGCGCGGGGGAGGACAGTGAATAGCAATCAGCCCCAGCATTTT.

Points on this clone: At the DNA level, this CDR3 is encoded by other sequences in the same sample as well. The V gene is TRBV5-1, the J gene TRBJ1-2; weak D call: TRBD1 (5 bases). V lost 1 base to trimming and J lost 0 bases, with 7 bases between them. The CDR3 has 14 residues. CDR1 is SGHRS, CDR2 YFSETQ, per germline. In nucleotides, the CDR3 is TGCGCCAGCAGCTTGACAGGCCCTAACTATGGCTACACCTTC. Protein sequence: CASSLTGPNYGYTF.